This entry lists 8 T cell receptor beta chains sequenced from one sample in a study of T cell clonality in common variable immunodeficiency (dated by TCRdb to between 2014 and 2017). Libraries were prepared through the immunoSEQ multiplex PCR assay. What TCRdb holds here is the immuneACCESS table cut down to in-frame rearrangements. Part of the clones is not present; checked against another copy, under half of the missing clones reflect an unresolved V gene, and the others are unexplained. This sample holds 39,000 or so clones in total, without any singletons. The ten largest clonotypes hold less than 3% of the sample. The sample taken for sequencing was peripheral blood mononuclear cells. The source is a person aged 18-70 years in good health.

This clone showed up many times. The CDR3 end lies 3 residues beyond the end of the read and is filled in from the germline J gene. The V gene is TRBV5-6, the J gene TRBJ2-1; no firm D call. In germline, CDR1 is SGHDT, CDR2 YYEEEE. V lost 4 bases and J 8 bases, leaving 16 bases between the germline ends. The CDR3 totals 14 residues. CDR3 protein: CASSERWPVHEQFF. The CDR3 DNA, read in part, is TGTGCCAGCAGCGAACGCTGGCCAGTCCATGAG.

This clone has a count of ten or more. The read finishes 3 residues shy of the CDR3 end, and the germline J gene is used to complete it. This sample includes further DNA sequences coding for the same CDR3. The V call is TRBV18, the J call TRBJ2-1; 11 positions agree with TRBD1. Germline V gene lookup returns CDR1 KGHSH and CDR2 LQKENI. With V trimmed by 3 bases and J by 8 bases, 15 bases remained unmatched. The CDR3 totals 18 residues. The sequenced part of the CDR3 DNA is TGTGCCAGCTCACCGGGACAGGGGGGCAAGAGAGGTGTCGATGAG. It yields the protein CASSPGQGGKRGVDE. The full CDR3 protein reads CASSPGQGGKRGVDEQFF.

As regards this clone: The sequence runs out 3 residues before the end of the CDR3; the remainder is reconstructed from the germline J gene. This rearrangement joins TRBV18 to TRBJ1-2, with 10 positions matching TRBD1. Germline V gene data show CDR1 as KGHSH and CDR2 as LQKENI. The CDR3 loop spans 17 amino acids. The CDR3 reads CASSRATGTGVGYDYTF. The sequenced CDR3 bases are TGTGCCAGCTCTCGAGCTACCGGGACAGGGGTAGGCTACGAC.

This clone was counted between two and nine times. The read terminates 3 residues ahead of where the CDR3 ends, so the germline J gene completes it. The chain has TRBV2 and TRBJ1-1; 10 bases line up with TRBD1. This CDR3 contains 13 residues. The ends lost 7 bases at V and 7 bases at J; junction bases unmatched: 6. Looked up from germline, CDR1 is SNHLY and CDR2 is FYNNEI. The CDR3 bases that were read are TGTGCCAGCACCGCCGGGACAGGGGTTGAA. It translates to CASTAGTGVE. The entire CDR3 sequence reads CASTAGTGVEAFF.

In this sample, this clone turned up a few times. The DNA read from the CDR3 is TGTGCCAGTAGTGCGTCGATAACCCACAATCAGCCC. Protein product: CASSASITHNQP. The CDR3 in full is CASSASITHNQPQHF. V gene TRBV19 combines with J gene TRBJ1-5, with D unresolved. The read ends 3 residues early relative to the CDR3; the germline J gene fills the gap. Trimming pared 5 bases from V and 3 bases from J, leaving 14 bases between. Looked up from germline, CDR1 is LNHDA and CDR2 is SQIVND (reference sequence). The CDR3 consists of 15 residues.

This clone came up many times. The read falls 3 residues short of the CDR3 end, and the missing part is taken from the germline J gene. The J gene is TRBJ2-2, the V gene TRBV13; D is uncertain. V shed 6 bases and J shed 6 bases, with 8 bases lying between them. CDR1 PRHDT and CDR2 FYEKMQ come from the germline V gene (reference sequence). This CDR3 comprises 12 residues. CDR3 amino acids: CASSTRAGELFF. The CDR3 bases that were read are TGTGCCAGCAGTACACGGGCCGGGGAG.

Concerning this clone itself: The observed sequence ends 3 residues before the CDR3 terminus, with the missing tail filled in from the germline J gene. The chain employs TRBV19 and TRBJ2-3, with a weak D call TRBD1 (6 bases). Germline V gives CDR1 LNHDA, CDR2 SQIVND (reference sequence). CDR3 length: 16 amino acids. CDR3 bases read: TGTGCCAGTAGTATCCGACAGGCTGATAGCAATCAGCCG. Protein sequence: CASSIRQADSNQP. The whole CDR3 protein reads CASSIRQADSNQPQYF.

This clone was observed many times. The CDR3 end falls 3 residues outside the read, so it is completed with the germline J gene. This rearrangement joins TRBV29-1 to TRBJ2-2; TRBD2 matches 7 bases. V shed 6 bases and J 4 bases; nucleotides not matched to a gene: 8. This CDR3 has 14 amino acids. Germline CDR1 SQVTM, CDR2 ANQGSEA. The sequenced part of the CDR3 DNA is TGCAGCGTGGGCGGGAGTTACCCCACCGGGGAG. It encodes CSVGGSYPTGE. The CDR3 in full is CSVGGSYPTGELFF.